The sequence of this T cell receptor (beta chain) was determined in a study of blood T cell repertoires in COVID-19. Some clones are missing from TCRdb's copy, which holds only in-frame ones; the method was immunoSEQ multiplex PCR. The sample has over 70,000 clones, 80% seen once. This clone was counted a few times. V was cut by 5 bases and J by 5 bases, with 12 bases left in between. The CDR3 spans 14 residues. CDR1 is SGHNT, CDR2 YENEEA, per germline. The sequencing sample was made of peripheral blood. The chain carries TRBV11-3 and TRBJ2-2, with no clear D. The receptor was derived from a woman aged 80 or older with acute or convalescent COVID-19. The CDR3 reads CASSLHPTTGELFF. Here the CDR3 DNA reads TGTGCCAGCAGCCTACATCCGACAACCGGGGAGCTGTTTTTT.